Sequencing of this T cell receptor (beta chain) was carried out in a study of OX40 agonist ivuxolimab in advanced cancers. Overall study context: At about 81% male, the cohort had a mean age of 60 years, ranging from roughly 20 to 80.

General study findings and limits: Some nonresponders likewise displayed low normalized T-cell clonal expansion.

Here immunoSEQ multiplex PCR was the method, and the copy in TCRdb shows in-frame clones only, minus some. The repertoire consists of some 90,000 clones, with more than 75% occurring once and the leading ten covering under 0.95%. A remark on this clone: The antigen is not known.

CDR3 length: 14 amino acids. Germline values: CDR1 MDHEN, CDR2 SYDVKM. Between the trimmed V and J ends, which lost 7 bases and 2 bases, there was a span of 14 bases. The receptor comes from an adult with an advanced solid tumor such as melanoma, head and neck, liver or kidney cancer. This chain uses TRBV28 with TRBJ1-1; no clear D. Source: CD4+ or CD8+ T cells sorted from blood, taken in a trial of the OX40 agonist ivuxolimab. The CDR3 DNA is TGTGCCAGCACTGAGGCAGCCGTTAACACTGAAGCTTTCTTT. This encodes CASTEAAVNTEAFF.